This TCR beta chain was obtained from a study of CXCR3-negative and CXCR3-positive naive CD8 T cells. A note on this clonotype: What it binds is unknown.

TRB cDNA libraries were made by UMI-labeled 5' RACE. For each CDR3 protein, TCRdb gives one entry from its re-call of the 5' RACE reads, without DNA. The listing records about 58,000 distinct CDR3 sequences. Study-wide points: A higher hydrophobicity marked the TRB CDR3s of CXCR3-positive naive cells versus CXCR3-negative naive cells. The study found CXCR3 expression partially decreased after cryopreservation and ran most assays on fresh PBMCs.

The CDR3 is 17 residues long. The germline V gene encodes CDR1 MNHEY and CDR2 SVGAGI. This TCR was recovered from a human donor in good health. Some clones in this sample may be carry-over from other donors' samples. Sequences were obtained from naive CXCR3- CD8+ T cells from blood. Subset of the sample: CD45RO-CCR7+CD27+CD95- naive CD8+ T cells lacking CXCR3 (TNR3-). This chain uses TRBV6-5 with TRBJ1-1. The CDR3 is CASSYGVVRRRGTEAFF.